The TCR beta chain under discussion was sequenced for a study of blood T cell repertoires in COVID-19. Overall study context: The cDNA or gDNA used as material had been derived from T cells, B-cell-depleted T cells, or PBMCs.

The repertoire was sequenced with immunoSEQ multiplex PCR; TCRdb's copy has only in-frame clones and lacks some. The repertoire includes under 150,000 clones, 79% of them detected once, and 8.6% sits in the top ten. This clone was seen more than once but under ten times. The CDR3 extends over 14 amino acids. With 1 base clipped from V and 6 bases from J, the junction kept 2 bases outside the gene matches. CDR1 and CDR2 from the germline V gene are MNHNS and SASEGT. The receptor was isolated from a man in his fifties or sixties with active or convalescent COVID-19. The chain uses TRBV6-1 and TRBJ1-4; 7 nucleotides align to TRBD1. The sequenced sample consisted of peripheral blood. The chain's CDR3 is CASSEGTGYEKLFF. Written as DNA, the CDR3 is TGTGCCAGCAGTGAAGGGACAGGTTATGAAAAACTGTTTTTT.